What follows is one TCR beta chain and its context. As yet, its antigen is unknown. The CDR3 runs to 14 residues. V lost 0 bases to trimming and J lost 10 bases, with 15 bases between them. Germline V gives CDR1 MGHRA, CDR2 YSYEKL. These data belong to a study of cytomegalovirus exposure and HLA in healthy donors. Study-wide points: The productive fraction for most TCR beta V segments was about 90% or about 30% in an earlier analysis. Across donors, most TCRs were seen rarely, yet some public ones were widespread. The CMV antigen specificity of a few CMV-associated chains was confirmed through in vitro analysis.

With 60 Vbeta and 13 Jbeta primers, the PCR was carried out. TCRdb's table, derived via immunoSEQ multiplex PCR, lists solely in-frame clones and lacks some. The table for this sample gives 85,000 to 110,000 clones. The receptor comes from a man between 35 and 55 years old in good health and CMV-seronegative. Sequencing used PBMCs. The rearrangement joins TRBV4-1 to TRBJ1-1; no clear D gene. The DNA for the CDR3 is TGCGCCAGCAGCCAAGATCACCCGAGGCTGGGAGCTTTCTTT. Amino acids: CASSQDHPRLGAFF.